This entry lists 27 T cell receptor beta chains sequenced from one sample in a study of blood T cell repertoires in COVID-19. Sequenced by immunoSEQ multiplex PCR; TCRdb stores in-frame clones only, minus some. This table has 88,000 or so clones, approximately 86% appearing once. The specimen sequenced was peripheral blood. The receptor source for this set is a man in his fifties or sixties with acute or convalescent COVID-19.

The V gene is TRBV19, the J gene TRBJ2-1; 11 bases agree with TRBD2. Germline CDR1 is LNHDA and CDR2 is SQIVND (reference sequence). V was clipped by 3 bases and J by 14 bases; unmatched bases: 9. The CDR3 totals 14 residues. The CDR3 loop is CASSIQLAGVIEFF. The CDR3 DNA sequence: TGTGCCAGTAGTATTCAACTAGCGGGAGTCATTGAGTTCTTC.

V usage is TRBV7-8 and J usage is TRBJ1-2; D remains ambiguous. Germline V CDR1 and CDR2: SGHVS, FQNEAQ. The length of the CDR3 is 15 residues. V was pared by 0 bases and J by 3 bases, with 11 bases between. CDR3 residues: CASSLADVEYYGYTF. DNA of the CDR3: TGTGCCAGCAGCTTAGCGGATGTGGAGTACTATGGCTACACCTTC.

This rearrangement joins TRBV5-4 to TRBJ1-4; perhaps TRBD1 as D (5 bases). V was shortened by 0 bases and J by 2 bases, with 5 bases between the two germline ends. Germline V gives CDR1 SGHNT, CDR2 YYREEE (reference sequence). There are 14 residues in the CDR3. For the CDR3, the DNA is TGTGCCAGCAGCTTGGGGGGCACTAATGAAAAACTGTTTTTT. Its protein product is CASSLGGTNEKLFF.

The CDR3 DNA reads TGTGCCAGTAGTATATCGCAGGGGGCTACTGGAAACACCATATATTTT. It translates to CASSISQGATGNTIYF. This chain uses TRBV19 with TRBJ1-3; 8 bases match TRBD1. After removal of 2 bases from V and 2 bases from J, the junction contained 5 bases not matched to a gene. CDR1 is LNHDA, CDR2 SQIVND, per germline (reference sequence). The CDR3 is made up of 16 amino acids.

This chain joins TRBV2 and TRBJ1-5, with 8 bases identical to TRBD1. This CDR3 has 17 amino acids. After removal of 1 base from V and 9 bases from J, the junction contained 14 bases not matched to a gene. CDR1 is SNHLY, CDR2 FYNNEI, per germline. CDR3 sequence reads: CASSEGRTGGSPGPQHF. The CDR3 DNA sequence: TGTGCCAGCAGTGAAGGGCGAACAGGGGGGTCCCCGGGGCCCCAGCATTTT.

The chain uses TRBV6-1 and TRBJ1-1; D gene uncertain. V lost 3 bases, J lost 13 bases, and 9 bases lay in between. CDR1 is MNHNS and CDR2 is SASEGT in the germline V gene. This CDR3 has 10 amino acids. CDR3 protein: CASSETVGFF. CDR3 sequence (DNA): TGTGCCAGCAGTGAGACTGTCGGTTTCTTT.

The chain combines TRBV5-1 with TRBJ2-1; D is possibly TRBD2 (5 bases). The CDR3 sequence is 15 residues long. Trimming shortened V by 4 bases and J by 4 bases, and 15 bases separated the two germline ends. CDR1 and CDR2 (germline): SGHRS, YFSETQ. Written as DNA, the CDR3 is TGCGCCAGCAGCACCACTAGTAATGGGTACAATGAGCAGTTCTTC. Its protein is CASSTTSNGYNEQFF. Combining the CDR3 with reference TRBV5-1 and TRBJ2-1 gives the whole variable domain KAGVTQTPRYLIKTRGQQVTLSCSPISGHRSVSWYQQTPGQGLQFLFEYFSETQRNKGNFPGRFSGRQFSNSRSEMNVSTLELGDSALYLCASSTTSNGYNEQFFGPGTRLTVL.

Remarks on this clone: This CDR3 is also generated by other DNA sequences in the sample. The rearrangement uses TRBV13 and TRBJ1-2; 9 nucleotides agree with TRBD1. The CDR3 sequence is 14 residues long. The V gene's germline CDR1 is PRHDT and CDR2 FYEKMQ (reference sequence). Trimming at V came to 6 bases and at J to 7 bases, leaving 9 bases not matched to a gene. CDR3 sequence reads: CASSPPGQGSGYTF. CDR3 in DNA: TGTGCCAGCAGTCCTCCGGGACAGGGATCTGGCTACACCTTC.

V and J are TRBV9 and TRBJ2-3, with TRBD2 matching over 9 bases. Looked up from germline, CDR1 is SGDLS and CDR2 is YYNGEE. CDR3 length: 16 residues. Germline trimming cut 1 base from V and 4 bases from J; bases unmatched to any gene: 7. The CDR3 reads CASSVWGLAGPDTQYF. The CDR3, as DNA: TGTGCCAGCAGCGTATGGGGACTAGCTGGACCAGATACGCAGTATTTT.

The chain joins TRBV18 to TRBJ2-3; D might be TRBD1 (5 bases). CDR1 KGHSH and CDR2 LQKENI come from the germline V gene. Trimming took 3 bases from V and 5 from J, leaving 9 bases between them. The CDR3 is 13 residues long. The CDR3 bases are TGTGCCAGCTCACCGCAAGGGGTAGATACGCAGTATTTT. Protein product: CASSPQGVDTQYF.

This sequence joins TRBV19 and TRBJ2-2; TRBD1 agrees at 8 bases. The germline V gene has CDR1 LNHDA and CDR2 SQIVND (reference sequence). CDR3 length: 15 amino acids. V lost 4 bases, J lost 5 bases, and 6 bases stayed unmatched. CDR3 amino acids: CASSTSGGQTGELFF. DNA for the CDR3: TGTGCCAGTAGTACTTCAGGGGGCCAGACCGGGGAGCTGTTTTTT.

The genes are TRBV28 and TRBJ1-4, with 8 positions matching TRBD1. Trimming removed 7 bases from V and 7 bases from J; junction bases left unmatched: 8. Germline V gene sequence: CDR1 MDHEN, CDR2 SYDVKM. The CDR3 loop spans 14 amino acids. The chain's CDR3 is CASNPQGVVEKLFF. The CDR3, as DNA: TGTGCCAGCAACCCACAGGGGGTTGTTGAAAAACTGTTTTTT.

The rearrangement links TRBV19 to TRBJ1-1; weak D call: TRBD1 (6 bases). Deletions cut 6 bases from V and 7 bases from J, with 12 bases between. Germline CDR1 is LNHDA and CDR2 is SQIVND (reference sequence). The CDR3 runs to 12 residues. The chain's CDR3 is CASRRGQLEAFF. CDR3 coding DNA: TGTGCCAGTAGGAGAGGACAGCTTGAAGCTTTCTTT.

This chain connects TRBV27 to TRBJ1-4, with a possible D match to TRBD1 (5 bases). CDR3 length: 15 residues. Trimming removed 2 bases at V and 4 bases at J, with 11 bases between. Germline CDR1 is MNHEY and CDR2 is SMNVEV (reference sequence). The CDR3 sequence is CASSLTARGNEKLFF. The CDR3 nucleotides read TGTGCCAGCAGTTTAACGGCAAGGGGTAATGAAAAACTGTTTTTT.

This chain joins TRBV6-5 and TRBJ2-3; D is possibly TRBD1 (7 bases). V was shortened by 7 bases and J by 4 bases, with 15 bases between the two germline ends. CDR1 MNHEY and CDR2 SVGAGI come from the germline V gene. The CDR3 extends over 14 amino acids. Written as DNA, the CDR3 is TGTGCCAGCACCCAGGGGGACTTCCCAGATACGCAGTATTTT. It specifies CASTQGDFPDTQYF.

Comment on this clone: This CDR3 is also generated by other DNA sequences in the sample. The rearrangement uses TRBV19 and TRBJ2-5; 8 positions match TRBD2. This CDR3 is built from 12 residues. V was pared by 6 bases and J by 5 bases, with 2 bases of the junction left unmatched. Germline V gives CDR1 LNHDA, CDR2 SQIVND (reference sequence). The CDR3 is CASRGGGETQYF. DNA of the CDR3: TGTGCCAGTAGGGGCGGGGGGGAGACCCAGTACTTC.

The V gene is TRBV19, the J gene TRBJ1-4; D ambiguous. V was clipped by 3 bases and J by 10 bases, with 12 bases between them. The CDR3 totals 13 residues. The germline V gene encodes CDR1 LNHDA and CDR2 SQIVND (reference sequence). The CDR3 region is CASSIPTTGKLFF. The CDR3 DNA sequence: TGTGCCAGTAGTATCCCTACCACTGGAAAACTGTTTTTT. The complete variable domain, with remaining parts taken from reference TRBV19 and TRBJ1-4, reads DGGITQSPKYLFRKEGQNVTLSCEQNLNHDAMYWYRQDPGQGLRLIYYSQIVNDFQKGDIAEGYSVSREKKESFPLTVTSAQKNPTAFYLCASSIPTTGKLFFGSGTQLSVL.

V and J are TRBV7-2 and TRBJ1-1; weak D call: TRBD1 (5 bases). Looked up from germline, CDR1 is SGHTA and CDR2 is FQGNSA. V lost 6 bases to trimming and J lost 5 bases, with 16 bases between them. This CDR3 has 14 residues. The CDR3 region is CASRRRAGETEAFF. The DNA for the CDR3 is TGTGCCAGCAGGAGGCGCGCGGGGGAGACTGAAGCTTTCTTT.

This clone was observed once. The chain employs TRBV11-2 and TRBJ2-5; 8 bases match TRBD2. The CDR3 extends over 15 amino acids. Germline loops: CDR1 SGHAT, CDR2 FQNNGV. With 3 bases clipped from V and 5 bases from J, the junction kept 8 bases outside the gene matches. This CDR3 is CASSFNTGGLETQYF. In nucleotides, the CDR3 is TGTGCCAGCAGCTTTAATACGGGGGGGCTGGAGACCCAGTACTTC.

The chain couples TRBV2 to TRBJ1-5, with TRBD1 as a possible D gene (5 bases). The length of the CDR3 is 14 residues. Between the trimmed V and J ends, which lost 6 bases and 0 bases, there was a span of 9 bases. Germline V gives CDR1 SNHLY, CDR2 FYNNEI. CDR3 in amino acids: CASRLDISNQPQHF. CDR3 sequence (DNA): TGTGCCAGCAGGCTGGACATTAGCAATCAGCCCCAGCATTTT.

The genes are TRBV29-1 and TRBJ1-2; perhaps TRBD1 as D (5 bases). The CDR3 has 9 residues. Germline lookup yields CDR1 SQVTM and CDR2 ANQGSEA. V gave up 6 bases and J gave up 12 bases, with 11 bases separating them. CDR3 DNA sequence: TGCAGCGTGGACAACTACCACACCTTC. It is translated as CSVDNYHTF.

This chain connects TRBV3-1 (or the pseudogene TRBV3-2) to TRBJ2-7, with 11 bases lining up with TRBD2. The V and J ends lost 4 bases and 5 bases, in that order; junction bases with no gene match: 7. Germline CDR1 LGHDT, CDR2 YNNKEL (reference sequence). The CDR3 contains 15 residues. CDR3 residues: CASSPVAGGLNEQYF. In DNA, the CDR3 is TGTGCCAGCAGCCCTGTAGCGGGGGGGCTAAACGAGCAGTACTTC.

This chain connects TRBV3-1 (or the pseudogene TRBV3-2) to TRBJ1-1; D gene unclear. The CDR3 extends over 12 amino acids. The germline gives CDR1 LGHDT, CDR2 YNNKEL (reference sequence). The germline V and J ends were trimmed by 0 bases and 8 bases, with 7 bases remaining between them. This CDR3 reads CASSQDNGEAFF. The DNA for the CDR3 is TGTGCCAGCAGCCAAGATAACGGGGAAGCTTTCTTT.

This clone was recorded only once. This chain links TRBV6-5 with TRBJ1-2; 8 nucleotides agree with TRBD1. The CDR3 totals 15 residues. CDR1 and CDR2 (germline): MNHEY, SVGAGI. With V trimmed by 6 bases and J by 2 bases, 8 bases remained unmatched. CDR3 protein: CASRSNRQGNYGYTF. The CDR3 nucleotides are TGTGCCAGCAGGAGTAACCGACAGGGGAACTATGGCTACACCTTC.

The chain combines TRBV6-5 with TRBJ2-3; weak D call: TRBD2 (6 bases). Germline V gene lookup returns CDR1 MNHEY and CDR2 SVGAGI. This CDR3 region has 12 residues. The germline V and J ends were trimmed by 7 bases and 6 bases, with 11 bases remaining between them. CDR3 nucleotide sequence: TGTGCCAGCACCGGACTAATTGATACGCAGTATTTT. Translation: CASTGLIDTQYF.

The chain uses TRBV30 and TRBJ1-3; no reliable D call. The V and J ends lost 1 base and 3 bases respectively, with 13 bases between them. In germline, CDR1 is GTSNPN, CDR2 SVGIG (reference sequence). The CDR3 extends over 15 amino acids. The CDR3 region has the DNA TGTGCCTGGAGTGGGCATCGGTACTATGGAAACACCATATATTTT. It codes for CAWSGHRYYGNTIYF.

This chain connects TRBV15 to TRBJ1-5; 9 bases map to TRBD1. CDR1 LNHNV and CDR2 YYDKDF come from the germline V gene (reference sequence). This CDR3 comprises 15 residues. After removal of 5 bases from V and 2 bases from J, the junction contained 4 bases not matched to a gene. CDR3 in DNA: TGTGCCACCAGCCGGGACAGGGCTGGCAATCAGCCCCAGCATTTT. This sequence encodes CATSRDRAGNQPQHF.